This entry lists 10 T cell receptor beta chains sequenced from one sample in a study of CD8+CD57+ T cells in acquired aplastic anemia. It was genomic DNA that served as the template for profiling TCR beta VDJ and CDR3. TCRdb processed the reads anew with MiXCR; each CDR3 protein has one entry. This table has roughly 420,000 distinct CDR3 sequences, 65% to 75% appearing once. Sequenced input: sorted CD4+, CD8+, or CD8+CD57+ T cells (not recorded which) from PBMCs. The receptors originated from a human donor in good health, serving as a control.

The rearrangement joins TRBV7-9 to TRBJ2-5, with TRBD2 matching over 8 bases. Germline V lookup: CDR1 SEHNR, CDR2 FQNEAQ (reference sequence). Losses at the gene ends were 5 bases for V and 5 bases for J; bases not matched to a gene: 19. There are 18 residues in the CDR3. CDR3 bases: TGTGCCAGCAGCCCTGCGCTGGCGGGGGGCGGCAATACGGAGACCCAGTACTTC. It yields the protein CASSPALAGGGNTETQYF.

The chain has TRBV19 and TRBJ2-7; D gene uncertain. From germline, CDR1 is LNHDA and CDR2 SQIVND (reference sequence). The CDR3 is made up of 13 amino acids. The CDR3 region has the DNA TGTGCCAGTAGTATCCGGACGCGCGCGATGCGGTACGTG. Its protein is CASSIRTRAMRYV.

Many counts were recorded for this clonotype. The chain carries TRBV9 and TRBJ2-5; D remains ambiguous. V shed 0 bases and J shed 4 bases, with 16 bases lying between them. The germline CDR1 and CDR2 sequences are SGDLS and YYNGEE. The CDR3 consists of 16 residues. The CDR3 DNA reads TGTGCCAGCAGCGTAGTCGGGTTAAATGGGGTAGAGACCCAGTACTTC. Protein: CASSVVGLNGVETQYF.

This chain connects TRBV25-1 to TRBJ1-5, with D perhaps TRBD1 (6 bases). V was trimmed by 2 bases and J by 5 bases, leaving 25 bases between them. Germline V CDR1 and CDR2: MGHDK, SYGVNS. The CDR3 length is 19 residues. The CDR3: CASSERRGQGSDGDQPQHF. CDR3 sequence (DNA): TGTGCCAGCAGTGAACGCCGGGGGCAGGGCTCGGATGGCGATCAGCCCCAGCATTTT.

On this clonotype itself: A junction end diverges from the germline sequence, so it may reflect a read error. The genes are TRBV7-6 and TRBJ2-1, with D uncertain. The CDR3 has 12 residues. CDR1 and CDR2 (germline): SGHVS, FNYEAQ. The CDR3: CASRDEDNEHFF. The CDR3 region has the DNA TGTGCCAGCAGAGACGAGGATAATGAGCACTTCTTC.

In this sample, this clonotype turned up many times. The rearrangement uses TRBV19 and TRBJ1-5; TRBD1 might be the D (5 bases). With 9 bases removed from V and 3 bases from J, the gap between germline ends came to 21 bases. Germline CDR1 reads LNHDA; CDR2 reads SQIVND (reference sequence). The CDR3 is made up of 16 amino acids. The CDR3 protein is CASHQGRTLDNQPQHF. CDR3 nucleotides: TGTGCCAGCCACCAAGGGAGGACACTGGACAATCAGCCCCAGCATTTT. Using reference TRBV19 and TRBJ1-5 for the parts outside the CDR3, the full variable domain is DGGITQSPKYLFRKEGQNVTLSCEQNLNHDAMYWYRQDPGQGLRLIYYSQIVNDFQKGDIAEGYSVSREKKESFPLTVTSAQKNPTAFYLCASHQGRTLDNQPQHFGDGTRLSIL.

This clonotype was counted only a few times. This rearrangement joins TRBV10-3 to TRBJ2-7; the match to TRBD1 covers 9 bases. Germline lookup yields CDR1 ENHRY and CDR2 SYGVKD. This CDR3 comprises 13 residues. Trimming at V came to 6 bases and at J to 5 bases, leaving 5 bases not matched to a gene. In DNA form, the CDR3 reads TGTGCCATCAGGACCGGACAGGGGAACGAGCAGTACTTC. Translating it yields CAIRTGQGNEQYF.

This clonotype was detected a few times. V usage is TRBV9 and J usage is TRBJ2-5; 7 bases map to TRBD1. From germline, CDR1 is SGDLS and CDR2 YYNGEE. This CDR3 is built from 15 residues. The V and J ends lost 0 bases and 3 bases, in that order; junction bases with no gene match: 5. The CDR3 reads CASSVERQGKETQYF. For the CDR3, the DNA is TGTGCCAGCAGCGTAGAACGACAGGGCAAAGAGACCCAGTACTTC.

Comments on this clonotype: The junction differs from germline at one of its ends, possibly a read error. The J gene is TRBJ2-7, the V gene TRBV7-8; 10 bases fit TRBD1. The CDR3 contains 13 residues. Germline CDR1 reads SGHVS; CDR2 reads FQNEAQ. The CDR3 DNA is TGTGCCAGCAGCGCGACAGGGGGCGACGAGAAGTACTTC. Translating it yields CASSATGGDEKYF. The entire variable domain, with the rest obtained from reference TRBV7-8 and TRBJ2-7, is as follows: GAGVSQSPRYKVAKRGQDVALRCDPISGHVSLFWYQQALGQGPEFLTYFQNEAQLDKSGLPSDRFFAERPEGSVSTLKIQRTQQEDSAVYLCASSATGGDEKYFGPGTRLTVT.

This sequence joins TRBV12-3 or TRBV12-4 and TRBJ1-5; D call uncertain. The V and J ends lost 3 bases and 11 bases respectively, with 8 bases between them. The CDR3 is 11 amino acids. The CDR3, as DNA: TGTGCCAGCAGTTTCCCCGTTTCCCAGCATTTT. Its translation: CASSFPVSQHF.